The text below deals with one T cell receptor beta chain. The data stem from a study of blood T cell repertoires in COVID-19. About the study: T cells, B-cell-depleted T cells, or PBMCs supplied cDNA or gDNA.

Method: immunoSEQ multiplex PCR; TCRdb's copy keeps in-frame clones and lacks some. Of about 180,000 clones in the sample, roughly 83% were seen once. The CDR3 totals 14 residues. The V gene is TRBV21-1, the J gene TRBJ1-1; TRBD1 is the table's D call, not checked against the DNA. TRBV21-1 is labeled a pseudogene. Sequenced material: peripheral blood. The receptor's source is a woman aged 55 to 70 with acute or convalescent COVID-19. The CDR3: CASTRGTGLTEAFF. The CDR3 DNA reads TGTGCCAGCACCAGGGGGACAGGGCTCACTGAAGCTTTCTTT.